This TCR beta chain was sequenced for a study of CD8+CD57+ T cells in acquired aplastic anemia. Study in general: Sorted CD4+ and CD8+ cells gave an average of around 3.3 ug of DNA. Sequencing produced an average of roughly 11 million reads per healthy donor for CD4+ cells.

Study-wide results and caveats: Around 30 sequences, all CD8+ CDR3, were shared between patients and controls.

This clonotype was detected many times. Antigen specificity is unknown. Germline V CDR1 and CDR2: MNHEY, SVGAGI. This CDR3 contains 15 residues. Germline trimming cut 5 bases from V and 1 base from J; bases unmatched to any gene: 8. The template used for profiling TCR beta VDJ and CDR3 was genomic DNA. Via MiXCR, TCRdb re-called the reads, giving one row per CDR3 protein. Counted here are 200,000 to 250,000 distinct CDR3 sequences, approximately 60% occurring once; the ten biggest clones make up around 28%. The sequence derives from a human donor in good health. The material sequenced was sorted CD4+, CD8+, or CD8+CD57+ T cells (not recorded which) from PBMCs. This chain joins TRBV6-5 and TRBJ2-7, with 7 nucleotides matching TRBD1. CDR3 amino acids: CASSLTGESSYEQYF. DNA for the CDR3: TGTGCCAGCAGTCTCACAGGGGAGTCTTCCTACGAGCAGTACTTC.